This TCR beta chain was identified in a study of beta chain features in type 1 diabetes. The purity of all sorted populations exceeded 98%. Points from the study as a whole: Insertion counts at VDJ junctions were lower in type 1 diabetes patients, who also showed more deletions there. Comparison showed that naive, central memory and Treg TCRB repertoires appeared more similar among patients than among healthy donors.

As regards this clone: Antigen: not known.

The authors reverse transcribed all of the isolated RNA, so sequencing captured expressed TCRB transcripts. The method was immunoSEQ multiplex PCR; TCRdb's version includes in-frame clones alone and lacks a portion of them. The top ten clones hold roughly 0.098% of a sample with about 620,000 clones, around 15% of them seen once. The CDR3 is 12 residues long. The V and J ends lost 4 bases and 1 base respectively, with 7 bases between them. Per germline, CDR1 SQVTM and CDR2 ANQGSEA. The chain couples TRBV29-1 to TRBJ1-1, with D unresolved. The clonotype originates from a man aged 18-30 years in good health. The source material was naive CD4+ T cells from blood. As DNA, the CDR3 is TGCAGCGTTGCGTCCGGGAACACTGAAGCTTTCTTT. The encoded protein is CSVASGNTEAFF.